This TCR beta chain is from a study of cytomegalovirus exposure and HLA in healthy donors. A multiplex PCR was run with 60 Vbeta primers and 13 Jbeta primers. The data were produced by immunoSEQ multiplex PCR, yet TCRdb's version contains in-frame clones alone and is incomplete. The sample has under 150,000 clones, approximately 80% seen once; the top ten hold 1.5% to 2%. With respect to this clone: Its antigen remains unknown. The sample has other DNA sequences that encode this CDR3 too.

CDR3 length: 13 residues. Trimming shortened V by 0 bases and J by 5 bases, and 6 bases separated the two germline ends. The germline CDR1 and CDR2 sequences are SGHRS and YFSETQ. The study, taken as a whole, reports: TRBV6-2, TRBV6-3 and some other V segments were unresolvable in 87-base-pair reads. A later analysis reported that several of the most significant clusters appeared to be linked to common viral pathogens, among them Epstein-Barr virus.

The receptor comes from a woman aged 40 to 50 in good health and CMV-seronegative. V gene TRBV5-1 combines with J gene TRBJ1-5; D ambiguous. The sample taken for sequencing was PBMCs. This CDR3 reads CASSLASDQPQHF. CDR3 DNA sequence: TGCGCCAGCAGCTTGGCCTCAGATCAGCCCCAGCATTTT.